The subject of this entry is one T cell receptor beta chain. Antigen: not known. TCRdb's copy holds only in-frame clones and misses some; the assay was immunoSEQ multiplex PCR. The table lists about 100,000 clones, 92% of them singletons. This sample is part of a study of siplizumab effects on memory and regulatory T cells. Trimming left V 3 bases short and J 7 bases short, with 10 bases between. Germline CDR1 KGHSH, CDR2 LQKENI. This CDR3 is built from 13 residues. Findings and caveats of the study: Sequences that were alloreactive and traceable to unstimulated CD4+ memory cells were significantly reduced by siplizumab. The diversity of naive T cells seemed greater than that of memory cells, and their alloresponse contribution seemed major. Most proliferating CD4+ or CD8+ clones, roughly 80-95%, had no naive or memory assignment.

Sequencing was done on a sample of non-Treg CD4+ T cells sorted from blood. The sequence was obtained from a human donor in good health. The chain is built from TRBV18 and TRBJ2-1; no definite D call. The CDR3 spells CASSPPVVNEQFF. In DNA, the CDR3 is TGTGCCAGCTCACCCCCTGTCGTTAATGAGCAGTTCTTC.